The present TCR beta chain was sequenced within a study of cytomegalovirus exposure and HLA in healthy donors. V shed 3 bases and J 8 bases; nucleotides not matched to a gene: 9. The germline gives CDR1 GTSNPN, CDR2 SVGIG (reference sequence). This CDR3 spans 14 amino acids. Use of 60 Vbeta and 13 Jbeta primers characterized the PCR. The protocol was immunoSEQ multiplex PCR, while the TCRdb copy is restricted to in-frame clones and leaves out a portion. The repertoire holds under 200,000 clones, with around 84% as singletons. Study conclusions and caveats: After further analysis at a later stage, under 20,000 TCR beta sequences were associated with HLA alleles at 0.05 false discovery rate. TCR beta chain V- and J-gene trimming was linked, in a later analysis, to a missense variant in DCLRE1C. Immune exposure data for these donors was limited to CMV serostatus. Cytomegalovirus association was listed for 164 TCR beta chains.

In the case of this clone: Its antigen is still unknown.

The rearrangement uses TRBV30 and TRBJ1-4; 7 positions match TRBD1. The source material was PBMCs. The sequence was obtained from a woman between 18 and 29 years old in good health and CMV-seronegative. CDR3: CAWSVDRAGEKLFF. The DNA for the CDR3 is TGTGCCTGGAGCGTAGACAGGGCGGGGGAAAAACTGTTTTTT.